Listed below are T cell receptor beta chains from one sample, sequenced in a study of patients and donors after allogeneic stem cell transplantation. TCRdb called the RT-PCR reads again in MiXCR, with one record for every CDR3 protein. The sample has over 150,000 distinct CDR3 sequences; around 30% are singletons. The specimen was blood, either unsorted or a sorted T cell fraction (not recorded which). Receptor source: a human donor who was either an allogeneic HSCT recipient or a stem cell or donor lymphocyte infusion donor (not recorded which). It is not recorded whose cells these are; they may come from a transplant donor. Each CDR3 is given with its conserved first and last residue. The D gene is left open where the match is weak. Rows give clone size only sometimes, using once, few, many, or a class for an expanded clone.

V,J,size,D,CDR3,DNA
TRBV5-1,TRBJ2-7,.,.,CASSLVGAAYEQYF,TGCGCCAGCAGCTTGGTAGGAGCTGCCTACGAGCAGTACTTC
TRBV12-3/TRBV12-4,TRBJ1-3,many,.,CASSRGNTIYF,TGTGCCAGCAGTAGGGGAAACACCATATATTTT
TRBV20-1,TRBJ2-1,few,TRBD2,CSASGLAGFYNEQFF,TGCAGTGCTAGCGGACTAGCGGGATTCTACAATGAGCAGTTCTTC
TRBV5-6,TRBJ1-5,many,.,CASSRLGEQGQPQHF,TGTGCCAGCAGTCGACTAGGGGAGCAGGGTCAGCCCCAGCATTTT
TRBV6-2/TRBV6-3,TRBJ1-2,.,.,CASTPTETYGYTF,TGTGCCAGCACACCGACAGAAACCTATGGCTACACCTTC
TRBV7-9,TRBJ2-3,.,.,CASSASGGTDTQYF,TGTGCCAGCAGCGCTTCAGGGGGCACAGATACGCAGTATTTT
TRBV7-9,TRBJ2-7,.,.,CASSLPRGVSYEQYF,TGTGCCAGCAGCTTACCCAGGGGCGTCTCCTACGAGCAGTACTTC
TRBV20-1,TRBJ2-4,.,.,CSATVRDIQYF,TGCAGTGCTACCGTCCGGGACATTCAGTACTTC
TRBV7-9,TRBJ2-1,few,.,CASSLEDLVHNEQFF,TGTGCCAGCAGCTTAGAAGATCTAGTCCACAATGAGCAGTTCTTC
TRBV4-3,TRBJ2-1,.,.,CASSQATPNEQFF,TGCGCCAGCAGCCAAGCAACGCCCAATGAGCAGTTCTTC
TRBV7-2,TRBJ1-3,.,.,CASSFAGTASGNTIYF,TGTGCCAGCAGCTTCGCCGGGACCGCCTCTGGAAACACCATATATTTT
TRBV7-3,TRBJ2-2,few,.,CASSLASGELFF,TGTGCCAGCAGCCTAGCATCCGGGGAGCTGTTTTTT
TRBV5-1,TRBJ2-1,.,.,CASSWRYNEQFF,TGCGCCAGCAGCTGGAGATACAATGAGCAGTTCTTC
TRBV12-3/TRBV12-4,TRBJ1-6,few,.,CASRPSGVSPLHF,TGTGCCAGCAGACCTTCGGGGGTTTCACCCCTCCACTTT
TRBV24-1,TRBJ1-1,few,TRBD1,CATRDRGTEAFF,TGTGCCACCAGGGACAGGGGGACTGAAGCTTTCTTT
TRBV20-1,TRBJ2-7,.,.,CSARAGGAYEQYF,TGCAGTGCTAGAGCCGGGGGAGCCTACGAGCAGTACTTC
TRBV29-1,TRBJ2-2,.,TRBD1,CSVARGPTGELFF,TGCAGCGTTGCAAGGGGGCCCACCGGGGAGCTGTTTTTT
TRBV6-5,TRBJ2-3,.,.,CASSAYFPGTDTQYF,TGTGCCAGCAGTGCGTACTTCCCGGGCACAGATACGCAGTATTTT
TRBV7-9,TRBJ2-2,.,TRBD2,CAYTGTRAGELFF,TGTGCCTACACCGGGACTAGGGCCGGGGAGCTGTTTTTT
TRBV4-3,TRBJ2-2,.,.,CASSQVNRCLTGELFF,TGCGCCAGCAGCCAAGTTAATCGGTGCCTCACCGGGGAGCTGTTTTTT
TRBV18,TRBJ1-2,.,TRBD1,CASSPPDRANYGYTF,TGTGCCAGCTCACCGCCGGACAGGGCTAACTATGGCTACACCTTC
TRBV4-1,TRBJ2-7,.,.,CASSQAGPSPEYF,TGCGCCAGCAGCCAAGCCGGGCCATCGCCAGAGTACTTC
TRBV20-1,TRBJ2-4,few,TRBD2,CSARDNAAGVNIQYF,TGCAGTGCTAGAGATAATGCGGCGGGGGTAAACATTCAGTACTTC
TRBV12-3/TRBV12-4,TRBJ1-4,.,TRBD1,CASRGQGAGTNEKLFF,TGTGCCAGCAGGGGACAGGGGGCAGGAACTAATGAAAAACTGTTTTTT
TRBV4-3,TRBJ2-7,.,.,CASSQDGGGATYEQYF,TGCGCCAGCAGCCAAGATGGGGGTGGGGCGACCTACGAGCAGTACTTC
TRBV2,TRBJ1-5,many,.,CASSEAGPHGQPQHF,TGTGCCAGCAGTGAAGCGGGGCCACATGGTCAGCCCCAGCATTTT
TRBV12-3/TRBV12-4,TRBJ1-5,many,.,CASRRENQPQHF,TGTGCCAGCAGGCGGGAAAATCAGCCCCAGCATTTT
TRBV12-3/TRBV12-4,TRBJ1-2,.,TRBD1,CASSFGTGFNYGYTF,TGTGCCAGCAGTTTTGGGACAGGGTTCAACTATGGCTACACCTTC
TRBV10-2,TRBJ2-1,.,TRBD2,CASRGLAGANEQFF,TGCGCCAGCCGGGGACTAGCGGGCGCTAATGAGCAGTTCTTC
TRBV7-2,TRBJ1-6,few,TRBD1,CASSSTGTVNSPLHF,TGTGCCAGCAGTAGTACCGGGACAGTCAATTCACCCCTCCACTTT
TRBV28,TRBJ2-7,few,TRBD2,CASSPPSGVSSYEQYF,TGTGCCAGCAGTCCTCCTAGCGGGGTTAGCTCCTACGAGCAGTACTTC
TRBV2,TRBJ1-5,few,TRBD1,CASSETGDQPQHF,TGTGCCAGCAGCGAGACAGGGGATCAGCCCCAGCATTTT
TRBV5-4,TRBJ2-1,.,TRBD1,CASRPTGAYNEQFF,TGTGCCAGCAGGCCGACAGGGGCCTACAATGAGCAGTTCTTC
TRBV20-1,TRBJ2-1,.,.,CSARVTGRYNEQFF,TGCAGTGCTAGGGTAACGGGACGCTACAATGAGCAGTTCTTC
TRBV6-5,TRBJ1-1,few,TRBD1,CASSFGVQGDTEAFF,TGTGCCAGCAGTTTCGGGGTCCAGGGGGACACTGAAGCTTTCTTT
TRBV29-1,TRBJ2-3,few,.,CSATPGADTQYF,TGCAGCGCAACACCGGGGGCAGATACGCAGTATTTT
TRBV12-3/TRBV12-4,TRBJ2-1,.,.,CASSLGSAKPQFF,TGTGCCAGCAGTTTAGGTAGCGCTAAGCCGCAGTTCTTC
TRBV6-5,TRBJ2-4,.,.,CASSGLPVAKNIQYF,TGTGCCAGCAGCGGACTTCCAGTAGCCAAAAACATTCAGTACTTC
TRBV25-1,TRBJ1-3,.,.,CASSVGGAGNTIYF,TGTGCCAGCAGTGTAGGTGGGGCTGGAAACACCATATATTTT
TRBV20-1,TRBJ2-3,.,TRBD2,CSALHAGGGPDTQYF,TGCAGTGCTCTGCATGCGGGAGGAGGCCCAGATACGCAGTATTTT
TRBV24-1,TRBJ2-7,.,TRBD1,CATSDSGQGNYEQYF,TGTGCCACCAGTGATTCCGGACAGGGTAACTACGAGCAGTACTTC
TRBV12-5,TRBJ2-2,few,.,CASGLVKKATGELFF,TGTGCTAGTGGTTTGGTAAAGAAGGCGACCGGGGAGCTGTTTTTT
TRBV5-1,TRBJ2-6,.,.,CATSQGSGANVLTF,TGCGCCACCTCACAGGGTTCCGGGGCCAACGTCCTGACTTTC
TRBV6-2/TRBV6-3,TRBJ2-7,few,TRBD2,CASRLAGGVYEQYF,TGTGCCAGCAGACTAGCGGGAGGGGTCTACGAGCAGTACTTC
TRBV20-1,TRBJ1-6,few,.,CSAQDAANSPLHF,TGCAGTGCCCAGGACGCCGCGAATTCACCCCTCCACTTT